This T cell receptor (beta chain) was identified during a study of blood T cells in healthy people across ages. The V and J ends lost 5 bases and 4 bases respectively, with 12 bases between them. Germline CDR1 is DFQATT and CDR2 is SNEGSKA (reference sequence). This CDR3 is built from 13 residues. Then a second PCR, running roughly 7 to 11 cycles, was carried out with a sample-barcoded 5' primer and a J-beta primer mix. TCRdb passed the 5' RACE reads through MiXCR, listing each CDR3 protein once. The sample contains 800,000 or so distinct CDR3 sequences, roughly 25% of which appear only once. Another study also made use of these data, one on T cells of mothers and their children. That work adds: The study sampled three healthy Caucasian mothers and their six children. The entire RNA extract went into cDNA synthesis at about 1.5 ug per 15 ul. The TCR beta CDR3 read count exceeded 10 million for each mother and was 2.5 million to 3 million for each child.

The clonotype was recovered from a boy younger than 18 in good health. The rearrangement joins TRBV20-1 to TRBJ1-3; D gene uncertain. Sequencing was carried out using blood. DNA for the CDR3: TGCAGTGCTGCCGGTTCCTGGGGAAACACCATATATTTT. Translating it yields CSAAGSWGNTIYF.